Sequencing of this TCR beta chain was carried out in a study of vaccination and CD4 T cells after COVID-19. From germline, CDR1 is MNHNS and CDR2 SASEGT. This CDR3 is built from 15 residues. The V and J ends lost 5 bases and 0 bases, in that order; junction bases with no gene match: 6. Remarks on this clonotype: Its target is not known.

Sequencing of DNA taken from cultured CD4+ T cells relied on the Oncomine TCR Beta short-read assay. From cultured CD4+ T cells, genomic DNA was extracted. TCRdb analysed the PCR reads with MiXCR anew, one entry per CDR3 protein. The table shows 12,000 or so distinct CDR3 sequences, with roughly 35% occurring only once. The treatment here: approximately 10-day PBMC culture with coronavirus spike peptide pools or control peptides (ViraFEST assay). The unexposed donor provided CD4+ T cells, which were taken before the COVID-19 pandemic (2011-2018). This chain links TRBV6-1 with TRBJ1-2, with TRBD1 matching 7 bases. This sequence originates from a human donor in good health. Sample: CD4+ T cells from blood, cultured in vitro. CDR3 in amino acids: CASSLDRAANYGYTF. The CDR3 bases are TGTGCCAGCAGTCTAGACAGGGCTGCTAACTATGGCTACACCTTC.